This TCR beta chain was observed in a study of human T cells and chemical hapten exposure. Study-level background: 0.01% DPC was applied to the upper back in patch tests, which were read at 6 days.

Findings and caveats of the study: Sensitization with DPC brought no change to TCRs above 1 in 1000 in frequency. Expanded TCRs were compared with controls, and the expanded TCRs formed significantly more large CDR3 similarity clusters.

This clonotype was seen repeatedly, ten times or more. Its antigen is not identified. The sample's time point: patch test 3, about 24 weeks after DPC sensitization. Treatment of the sample: therapeutic diphenylcyclopropenone sensitization with weekly scalp DPC. In the source study's methods: Sample TCR totals centred on a median of around 93,000, ranging about 20,000 to 750,000. TCRdb re-analysed the RACE reads in MiXCR, keeping a single row per CDR3 protein. TCRdb assigned the V and J calls; the authors' analysis was not used. In the table there are 50,000 to 65,000 distinct CDR3 sequences, roughly 10% of which are singletons. The length of the CDR3 is 14 residues. V was shortened by 4 bases and J by 4 bases, with 12 bases between the two germline ends. Germline V gives CDR1 SGHVS, CDR2 FNYEAQ.

The source was whole blood, collected in connection with sensitization to the hapten diphenylcyclopropenone (DPC). The TCR was taken from a woman in her forties with alopecia areata. Some clones in this sample may be carry-over from other donors' samples. The rearrangement links TRBV7-6 to TRBJ2-3, with D perhaps TRBD1 or TRBD2 (6 bases each). In DNA, the CDR3 is TGTGCCAGCAGCTATAACGGGGGCCCAGATACGCAGTATTTT. The encoded protein is CASSYNGGPDTQYF.